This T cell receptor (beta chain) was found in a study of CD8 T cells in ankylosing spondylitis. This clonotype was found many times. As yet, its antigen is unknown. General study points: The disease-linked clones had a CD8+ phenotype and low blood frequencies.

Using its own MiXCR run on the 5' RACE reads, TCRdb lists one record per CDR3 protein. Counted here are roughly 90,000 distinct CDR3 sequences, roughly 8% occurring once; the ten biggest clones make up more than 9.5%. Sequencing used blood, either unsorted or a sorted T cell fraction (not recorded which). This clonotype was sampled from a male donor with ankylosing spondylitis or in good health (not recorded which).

The CDR3 reads CASSKRGEQFF. CDR3 coding DNA: TGTGCCAGCAGCAAACGGGGTGAGCAGTTCTTC. The chain has TRBV21-1 and TRBJ2-1. TRBV21-1 counts as a pseudogene. CDR3 length: 11 residues.